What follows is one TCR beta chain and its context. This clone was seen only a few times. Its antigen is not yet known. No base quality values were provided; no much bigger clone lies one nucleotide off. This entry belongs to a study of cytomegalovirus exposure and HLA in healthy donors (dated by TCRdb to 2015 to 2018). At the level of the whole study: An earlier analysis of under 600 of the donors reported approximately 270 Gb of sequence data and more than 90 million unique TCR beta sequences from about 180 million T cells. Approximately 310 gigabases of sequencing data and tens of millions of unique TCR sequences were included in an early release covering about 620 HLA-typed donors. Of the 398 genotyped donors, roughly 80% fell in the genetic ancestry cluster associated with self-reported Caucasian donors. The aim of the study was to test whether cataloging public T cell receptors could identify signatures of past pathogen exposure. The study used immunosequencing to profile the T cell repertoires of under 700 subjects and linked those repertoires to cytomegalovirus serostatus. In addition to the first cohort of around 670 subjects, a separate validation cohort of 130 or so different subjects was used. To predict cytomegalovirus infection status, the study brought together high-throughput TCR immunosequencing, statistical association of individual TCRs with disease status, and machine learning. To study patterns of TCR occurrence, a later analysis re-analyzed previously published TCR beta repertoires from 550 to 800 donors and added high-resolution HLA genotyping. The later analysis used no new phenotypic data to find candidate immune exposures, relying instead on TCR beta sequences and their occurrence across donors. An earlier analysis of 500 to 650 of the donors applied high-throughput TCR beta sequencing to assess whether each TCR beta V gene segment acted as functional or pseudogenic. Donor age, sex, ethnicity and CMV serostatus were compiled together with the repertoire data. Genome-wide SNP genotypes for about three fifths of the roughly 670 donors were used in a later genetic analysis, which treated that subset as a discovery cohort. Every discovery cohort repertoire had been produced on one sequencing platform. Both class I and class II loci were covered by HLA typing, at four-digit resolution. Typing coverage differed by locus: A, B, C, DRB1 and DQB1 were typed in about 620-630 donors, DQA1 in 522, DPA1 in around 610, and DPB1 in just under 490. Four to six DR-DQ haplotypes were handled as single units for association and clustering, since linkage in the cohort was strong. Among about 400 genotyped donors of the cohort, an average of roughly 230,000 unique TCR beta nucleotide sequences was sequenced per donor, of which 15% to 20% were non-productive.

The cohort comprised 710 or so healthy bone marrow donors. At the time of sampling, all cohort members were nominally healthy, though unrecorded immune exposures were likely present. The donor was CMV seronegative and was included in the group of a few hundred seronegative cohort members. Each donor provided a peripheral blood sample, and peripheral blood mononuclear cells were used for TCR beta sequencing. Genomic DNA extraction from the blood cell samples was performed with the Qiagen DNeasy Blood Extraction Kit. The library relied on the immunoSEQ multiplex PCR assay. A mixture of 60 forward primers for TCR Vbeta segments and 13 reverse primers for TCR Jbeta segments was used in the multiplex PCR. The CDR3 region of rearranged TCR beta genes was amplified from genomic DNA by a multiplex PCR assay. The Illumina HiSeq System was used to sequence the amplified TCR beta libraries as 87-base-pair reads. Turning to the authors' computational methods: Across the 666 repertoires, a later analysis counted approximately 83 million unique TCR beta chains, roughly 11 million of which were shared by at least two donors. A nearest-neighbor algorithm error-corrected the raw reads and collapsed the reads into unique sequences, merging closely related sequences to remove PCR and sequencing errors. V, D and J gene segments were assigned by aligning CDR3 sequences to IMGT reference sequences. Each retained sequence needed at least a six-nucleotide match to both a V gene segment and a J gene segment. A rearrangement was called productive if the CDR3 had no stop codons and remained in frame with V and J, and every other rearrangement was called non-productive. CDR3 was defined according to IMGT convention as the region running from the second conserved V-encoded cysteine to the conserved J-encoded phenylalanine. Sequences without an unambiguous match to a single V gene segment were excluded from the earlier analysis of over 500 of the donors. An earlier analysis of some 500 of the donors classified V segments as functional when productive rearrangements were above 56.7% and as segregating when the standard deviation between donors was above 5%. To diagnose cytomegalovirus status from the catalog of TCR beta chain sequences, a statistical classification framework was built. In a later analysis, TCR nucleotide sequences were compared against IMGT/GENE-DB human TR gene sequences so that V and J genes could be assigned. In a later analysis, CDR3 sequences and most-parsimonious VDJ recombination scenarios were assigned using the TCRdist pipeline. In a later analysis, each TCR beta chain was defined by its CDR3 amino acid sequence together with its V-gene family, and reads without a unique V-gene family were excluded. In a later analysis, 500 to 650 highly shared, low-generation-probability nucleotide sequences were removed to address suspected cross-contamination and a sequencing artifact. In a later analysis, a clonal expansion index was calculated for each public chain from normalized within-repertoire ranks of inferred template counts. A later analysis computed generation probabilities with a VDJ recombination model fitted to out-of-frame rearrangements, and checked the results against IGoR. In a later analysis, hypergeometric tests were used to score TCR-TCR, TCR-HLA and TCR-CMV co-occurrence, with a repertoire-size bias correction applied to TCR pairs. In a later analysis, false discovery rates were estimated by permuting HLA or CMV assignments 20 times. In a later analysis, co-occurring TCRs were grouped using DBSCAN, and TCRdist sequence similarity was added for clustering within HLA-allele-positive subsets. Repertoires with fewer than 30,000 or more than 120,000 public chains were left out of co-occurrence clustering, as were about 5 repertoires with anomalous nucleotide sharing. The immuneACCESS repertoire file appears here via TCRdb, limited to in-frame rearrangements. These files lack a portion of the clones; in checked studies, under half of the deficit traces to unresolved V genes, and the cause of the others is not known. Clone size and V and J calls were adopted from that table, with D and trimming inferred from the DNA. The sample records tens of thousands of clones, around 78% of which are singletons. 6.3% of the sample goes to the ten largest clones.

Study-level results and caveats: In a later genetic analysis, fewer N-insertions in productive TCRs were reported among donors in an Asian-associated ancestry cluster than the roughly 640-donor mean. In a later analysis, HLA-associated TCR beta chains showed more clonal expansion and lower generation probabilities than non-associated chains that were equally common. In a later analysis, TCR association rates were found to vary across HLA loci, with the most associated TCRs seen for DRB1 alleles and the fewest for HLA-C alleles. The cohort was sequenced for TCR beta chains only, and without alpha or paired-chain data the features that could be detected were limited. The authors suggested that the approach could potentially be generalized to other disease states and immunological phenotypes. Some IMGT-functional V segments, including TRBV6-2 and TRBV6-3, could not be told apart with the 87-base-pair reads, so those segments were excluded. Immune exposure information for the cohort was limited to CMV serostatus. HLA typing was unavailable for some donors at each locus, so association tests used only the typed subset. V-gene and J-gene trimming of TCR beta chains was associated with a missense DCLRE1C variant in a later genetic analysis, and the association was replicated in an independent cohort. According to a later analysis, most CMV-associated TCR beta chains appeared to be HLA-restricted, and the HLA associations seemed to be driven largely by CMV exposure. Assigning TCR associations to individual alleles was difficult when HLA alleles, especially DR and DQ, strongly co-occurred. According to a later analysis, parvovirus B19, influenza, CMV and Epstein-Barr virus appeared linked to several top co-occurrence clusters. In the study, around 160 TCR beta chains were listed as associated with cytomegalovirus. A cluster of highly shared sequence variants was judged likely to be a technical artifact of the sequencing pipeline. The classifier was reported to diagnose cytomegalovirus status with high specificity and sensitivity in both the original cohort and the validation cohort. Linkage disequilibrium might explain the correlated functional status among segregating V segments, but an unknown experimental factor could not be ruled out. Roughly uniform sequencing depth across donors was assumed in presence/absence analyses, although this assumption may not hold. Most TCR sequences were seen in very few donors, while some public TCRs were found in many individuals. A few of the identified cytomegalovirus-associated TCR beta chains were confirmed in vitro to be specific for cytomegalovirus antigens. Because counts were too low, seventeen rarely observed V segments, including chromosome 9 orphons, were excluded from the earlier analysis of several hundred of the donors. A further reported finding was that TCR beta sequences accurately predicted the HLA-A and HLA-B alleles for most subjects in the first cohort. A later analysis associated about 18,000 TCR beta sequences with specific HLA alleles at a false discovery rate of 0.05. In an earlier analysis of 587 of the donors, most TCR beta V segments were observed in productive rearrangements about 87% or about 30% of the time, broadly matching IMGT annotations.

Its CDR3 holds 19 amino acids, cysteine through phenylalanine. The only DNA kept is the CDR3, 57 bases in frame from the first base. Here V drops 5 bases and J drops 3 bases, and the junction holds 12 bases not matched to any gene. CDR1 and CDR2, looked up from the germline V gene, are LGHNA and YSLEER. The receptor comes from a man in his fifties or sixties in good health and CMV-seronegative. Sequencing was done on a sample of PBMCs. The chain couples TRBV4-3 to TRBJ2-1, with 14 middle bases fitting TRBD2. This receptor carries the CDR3 CASSSRTGLAGDLYNEQFF. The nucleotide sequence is TGCGCCAGCAGCTCGCGTACGGGACTAGCGGGAGATCTCTACAATGAGCAGTTCTTC.